The T cell receptor (beta chain) under discussion was sequenced for a study of blood T cell repertoires in COVID-19. Clones were read by immunoSEQ multiplex PCR, and TCRdb kept only the in-frame ones, dropping some. The top ten hold around 15% of the sample, which has fewer than 200,000 clones, 70% to 80% seen once. Participants, about 18 to 90 years old, spanned under 30 US areas. Cohort 3 recovery required two negative PCRs, clearance, or symptom resolution. Germline loops: CDR1 MNHEY, CDR2 SVGAGI. The CDR3 extends over 13 amino acids. The junction had 8 bases not matched to a gene; V was cut back by 10 bases and J by 8 bases.

The sequencing input was PBMCs or T cells enriched from blood (not recorded which). The sequence came from a woman between 50 and 59 years old who had recovered from COVID-19. The chain is built from TRBV6-5 and TRBJ1-4, with 9 positions matching TRBD1. Written as DNA, the CDR3 is TGTGCCATCCTGGACAGGGGAAGAGAAAAACTGTTTTTT. Translating gives CAILDRGREKLFF.